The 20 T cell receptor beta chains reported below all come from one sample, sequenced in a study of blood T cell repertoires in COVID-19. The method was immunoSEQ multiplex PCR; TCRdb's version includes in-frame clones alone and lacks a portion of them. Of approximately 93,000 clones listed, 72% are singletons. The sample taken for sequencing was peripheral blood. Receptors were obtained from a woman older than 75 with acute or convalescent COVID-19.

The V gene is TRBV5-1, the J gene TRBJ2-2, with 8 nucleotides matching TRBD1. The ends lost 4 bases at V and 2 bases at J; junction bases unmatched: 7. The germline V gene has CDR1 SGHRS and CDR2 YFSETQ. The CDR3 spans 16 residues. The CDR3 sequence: CASSPAQGDNTGELFF. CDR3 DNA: TGCGCCAGCAGCCCCGCACAGGGGGATAACACCGGGGAGCTGTTTTTT. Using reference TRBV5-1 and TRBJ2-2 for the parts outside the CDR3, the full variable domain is KAGVTQTPRYLIKTRGQQVTLSCSPISGHRSVSWYQQTPGQGLQFLFEYFSETQRNKGNFPGRFSGRQFSNSRSEMNVSTLELGDSALYLCASSPAQGDNTGELFFGEGSRLTVL.

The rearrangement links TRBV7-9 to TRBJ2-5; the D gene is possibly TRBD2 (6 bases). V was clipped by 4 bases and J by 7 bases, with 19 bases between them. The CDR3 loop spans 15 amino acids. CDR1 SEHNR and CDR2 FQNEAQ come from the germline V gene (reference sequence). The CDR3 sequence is CASSSQVLKGGTQYF. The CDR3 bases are TGTGCCAGCAGCTCCCAGGTCCTTAAGGGAGGGACCCAGTACTTC.

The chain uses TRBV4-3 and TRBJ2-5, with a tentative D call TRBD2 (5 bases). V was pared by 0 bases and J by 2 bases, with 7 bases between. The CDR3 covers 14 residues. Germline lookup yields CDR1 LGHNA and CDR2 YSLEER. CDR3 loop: CASSQDWEQETQYF. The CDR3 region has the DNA TGCGCCAGCAGCCAAGATTGGGAGCAAGAGACCCAGTACTTC.

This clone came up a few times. CDR3 loop: CAAQETGVDYEQYF. CDR3 DNA: TGTGCCGCCCAGGAGACAGGTGTAGACTACGAGCAGTACTTC. The genes are TRBV7-9 and TRBJ2-7; D is perhaps TRBD1 (6 bases). The ends were cut back, 11 bases at V and 3 bases at J, with 20 bases in the middle. The germline CDR1 and CDR2 sequences are SEHNR and FQNEAQ (reference sequence). The CDR3 is 14 residues long. Full variable domain (remainder filled in from reference TRBV7-9 and TRBJ2-7): DTGVSQNPRHKITKRGQNVTFRCDPISEHNRLYWYRQTLGQGPEFLTYFQNEAQLEKSRLLSDRFSAERPKGSFSTLEIQRTEQGDSAMYLCAAQETGVDYEQYFGPGTRLTVT.

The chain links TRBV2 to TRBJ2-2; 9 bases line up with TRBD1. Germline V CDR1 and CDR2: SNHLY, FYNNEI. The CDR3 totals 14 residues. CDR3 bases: TGTGCGGGGACAGGGTCCGCGAACACCGGGGAGCTGTTTTTT. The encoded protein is CAGTGSANTGELFF.

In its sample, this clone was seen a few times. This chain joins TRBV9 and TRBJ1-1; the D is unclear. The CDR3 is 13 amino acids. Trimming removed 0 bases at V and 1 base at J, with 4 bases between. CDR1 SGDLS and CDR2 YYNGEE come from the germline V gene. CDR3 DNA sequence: TGTGCCAGCAGCGTAGAACAGAACACTGAAGCTTTCTTT. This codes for CASSVEQNTEAFF.

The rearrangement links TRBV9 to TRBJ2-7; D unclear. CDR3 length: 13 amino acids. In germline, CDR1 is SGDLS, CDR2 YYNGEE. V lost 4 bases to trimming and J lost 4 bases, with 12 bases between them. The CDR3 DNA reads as TGTGCCAGCAGCCCCCCTGGGCAATACGAGCAGTACTTC. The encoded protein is CASSPPGQYEQYF.

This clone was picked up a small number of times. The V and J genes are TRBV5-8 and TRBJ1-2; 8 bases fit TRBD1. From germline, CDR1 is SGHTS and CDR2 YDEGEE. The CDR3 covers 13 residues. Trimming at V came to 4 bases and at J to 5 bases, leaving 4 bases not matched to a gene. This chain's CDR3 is CASSAGQGYGYTF. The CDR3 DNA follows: TGTGCCAGCAGCGCAGGACAGGGATATGGCTACACCTTC. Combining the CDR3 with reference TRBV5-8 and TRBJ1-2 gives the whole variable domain EAGVTQSPTHLIKTRGQQATLRCSPISGHTSVYWYQQALGLGLQFLLWYDEGEERNRGNFPPRFSGRQFPNYSSELNVNALELEDSALYLCASSAGQGYGYTFGSGTRLTVV.

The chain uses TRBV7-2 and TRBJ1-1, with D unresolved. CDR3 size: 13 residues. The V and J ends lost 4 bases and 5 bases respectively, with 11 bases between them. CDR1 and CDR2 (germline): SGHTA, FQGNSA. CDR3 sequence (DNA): TGTGCCAGCAGCTACGTTAGGGAGACTGAAGCTTTCTTT. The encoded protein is CASSYVRETEAFF.

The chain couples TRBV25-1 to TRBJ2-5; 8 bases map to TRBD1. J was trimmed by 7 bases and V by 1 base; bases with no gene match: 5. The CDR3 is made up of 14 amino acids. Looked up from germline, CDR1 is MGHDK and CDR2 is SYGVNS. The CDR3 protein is CASSELTGAVTQYF. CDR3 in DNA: TGTGCCAGCAGTGAATTGACAGGGGCTGTGACCCAGTACTTC.

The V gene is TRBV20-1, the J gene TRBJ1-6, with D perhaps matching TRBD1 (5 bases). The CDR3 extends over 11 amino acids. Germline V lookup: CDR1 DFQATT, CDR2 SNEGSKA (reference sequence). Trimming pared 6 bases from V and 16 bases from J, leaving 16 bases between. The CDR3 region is CSALTVSKLHF. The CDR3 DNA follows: TGCAGTGCCCTGACAGTCTCAAAACTCCACTTT.

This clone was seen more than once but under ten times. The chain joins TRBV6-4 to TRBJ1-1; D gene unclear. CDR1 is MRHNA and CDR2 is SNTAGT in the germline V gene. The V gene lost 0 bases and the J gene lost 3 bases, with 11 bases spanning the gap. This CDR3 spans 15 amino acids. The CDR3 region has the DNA TGTGCCAGCAGTGACTCGGCAGGCACGCACACTGAAGCTTTCTTT. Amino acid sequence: CASSDSAGTHTEAFF.

CDR3 coding DNA: TGTGCCAGCAGCCCCGAACTGACAGGGGACGGCTACACCTTC. Its protein product is CASSPELTGDGYTF. V and J are TRBV7-2 and TRBJ1-2; 8 nucleotides agree with TRBD1. CDR1 is SGHTA and CDR2 is FQGNSA in the germline V gene. This CDR3 is 14 amino acids long. Trimming removed 5 bases from V and 8 bases from J; junction bases left unmatched: 10.

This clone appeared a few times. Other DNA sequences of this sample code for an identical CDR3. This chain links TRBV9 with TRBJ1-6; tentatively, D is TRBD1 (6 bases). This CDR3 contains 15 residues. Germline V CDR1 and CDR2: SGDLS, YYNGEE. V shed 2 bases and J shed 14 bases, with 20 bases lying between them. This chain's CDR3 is CASSVGSVGAGALHF. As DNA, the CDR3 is TGTGCCAGCAGCGTGGGTAGTGTGGGGGCGGGCGCCCTCCACTTT.

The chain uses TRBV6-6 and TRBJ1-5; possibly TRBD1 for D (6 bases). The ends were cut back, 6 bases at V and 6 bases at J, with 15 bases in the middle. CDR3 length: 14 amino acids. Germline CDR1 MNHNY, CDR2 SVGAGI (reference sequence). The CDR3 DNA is TGTGCCAGCAGCGGACAACTAGGGGGTCAGCCCCAGCATTTT. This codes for CASSGQLGGQPQHF.

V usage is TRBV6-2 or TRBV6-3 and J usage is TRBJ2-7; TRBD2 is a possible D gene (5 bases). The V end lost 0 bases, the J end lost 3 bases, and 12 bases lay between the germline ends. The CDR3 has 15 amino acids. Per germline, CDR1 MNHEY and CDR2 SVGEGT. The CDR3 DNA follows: TGTGCCAGCAGTTACTCGAGCGGTCCAAGCTACGAGCAGTACTTC. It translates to CASSYSSGPSYEQYF.

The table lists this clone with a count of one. For the CDR3, the DNA is TGTGCCACCAGTGATCCGCGGGGGACCCAAGAGACCCAGTACTTC. Translating gives CATSDPRGTQETQYF. V gene TRBV24-1 combines with J gene TRBJ2-5; 7 bases line up with TRBD2. The CDR3 runs to 15 residues. Unmatched junction bases numbered 4, after V lost 3 bases and J lost 1 base. Germline CDR1 reads KGHDR; CDR2 reads SFDVKD.

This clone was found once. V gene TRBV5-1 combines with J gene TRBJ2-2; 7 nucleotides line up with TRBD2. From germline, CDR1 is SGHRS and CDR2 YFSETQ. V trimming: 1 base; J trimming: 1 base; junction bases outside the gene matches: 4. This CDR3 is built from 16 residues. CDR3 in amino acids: CASSLLSGGNTGELFF. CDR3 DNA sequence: TGCGCCAGCAGCTTGTTGTCGGGGGGGAACACCGGGGAGCTGTTTTTT.

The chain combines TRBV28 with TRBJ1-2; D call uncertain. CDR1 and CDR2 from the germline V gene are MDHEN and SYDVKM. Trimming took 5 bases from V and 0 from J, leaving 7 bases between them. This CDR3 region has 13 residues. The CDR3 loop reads CASSQKANYGYTF. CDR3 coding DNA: TGTGCCAGCAGTCAGAAAGCTAACTATGGCTACACCTTC.

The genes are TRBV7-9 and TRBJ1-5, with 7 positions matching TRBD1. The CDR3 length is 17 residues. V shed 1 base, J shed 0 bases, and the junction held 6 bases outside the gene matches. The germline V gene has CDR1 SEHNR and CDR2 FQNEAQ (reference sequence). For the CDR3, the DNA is TGTGCCAGCAGCTTAGGGCAGGGGGGAAATAGCAATCAGCCCCAGCATTTT. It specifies CASSLGQGGNSNQPQHF.